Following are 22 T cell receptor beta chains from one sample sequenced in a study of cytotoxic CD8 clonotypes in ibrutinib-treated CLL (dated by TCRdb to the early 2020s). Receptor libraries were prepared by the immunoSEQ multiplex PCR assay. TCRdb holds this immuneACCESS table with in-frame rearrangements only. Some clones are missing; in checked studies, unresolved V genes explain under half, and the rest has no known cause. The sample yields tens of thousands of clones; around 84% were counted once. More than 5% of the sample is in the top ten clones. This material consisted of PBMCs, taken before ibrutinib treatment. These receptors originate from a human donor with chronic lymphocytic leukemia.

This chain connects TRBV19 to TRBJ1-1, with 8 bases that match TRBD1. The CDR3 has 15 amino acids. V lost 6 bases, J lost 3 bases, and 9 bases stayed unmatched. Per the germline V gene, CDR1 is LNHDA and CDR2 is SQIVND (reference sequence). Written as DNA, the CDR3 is TGTGCCAGTAGGACCTACAGGGGGGCTTACACTGAAGCTTTCTTT. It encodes CASRTYRGAYTEAFF.

CDR3 DNA: TGCGCCAGCAGCCAAGGCCAGCCCCTACATGGCTACACCTTC. Its protein product is CASSQGQPLHGYTF. This chain links TRBV4-1 with TRBJ1-2, with D unclear. The CDR3 contains 14 residues. The germline V gene encodes CDR1 MGHRA and CDR2 YSYEKL. V gave up 1 base and J gave up 6 bases, with 12 bases separating them.

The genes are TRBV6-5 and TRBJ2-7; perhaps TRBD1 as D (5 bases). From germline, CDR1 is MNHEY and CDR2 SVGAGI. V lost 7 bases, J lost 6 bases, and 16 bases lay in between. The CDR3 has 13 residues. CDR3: CASTPPGRAEQYF. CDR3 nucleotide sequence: TGTGCCAGCACCCCCCCCGGCAGGGCCGAGCAGTACTTC.

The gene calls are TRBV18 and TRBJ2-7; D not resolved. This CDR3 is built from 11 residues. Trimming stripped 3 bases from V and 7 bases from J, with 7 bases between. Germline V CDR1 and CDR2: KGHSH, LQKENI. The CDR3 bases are TGTGCCAGCTCACCGGGCCTGGAGCAGTACTTC. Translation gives CASSPGLEQYF.

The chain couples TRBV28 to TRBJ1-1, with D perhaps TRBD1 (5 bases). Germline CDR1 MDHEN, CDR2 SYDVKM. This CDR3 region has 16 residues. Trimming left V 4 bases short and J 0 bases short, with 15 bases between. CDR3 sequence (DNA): TGTGCCAGCAGTTACGTTGCGGACACAGTGAACACTGAAGCTTTCTTT. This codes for CASSYVADTVNTEAFF.

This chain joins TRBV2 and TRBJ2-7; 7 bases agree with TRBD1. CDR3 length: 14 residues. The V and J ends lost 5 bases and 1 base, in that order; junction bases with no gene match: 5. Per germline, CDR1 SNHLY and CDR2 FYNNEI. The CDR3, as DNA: TGTGCCAGCAGTAAGTCGGGACAGTCCTACGAGCAGTACTTC. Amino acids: CASSKSGQSYEQYF.

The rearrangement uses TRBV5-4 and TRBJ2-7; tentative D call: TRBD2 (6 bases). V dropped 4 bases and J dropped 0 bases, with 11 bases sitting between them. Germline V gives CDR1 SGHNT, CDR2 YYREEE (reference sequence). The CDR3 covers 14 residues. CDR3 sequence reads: CASSQRLVSYEQYF. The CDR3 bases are TGTGCCAGCAGCCAAAGACTAGTCTCCTACGAGCAGTACTTC.

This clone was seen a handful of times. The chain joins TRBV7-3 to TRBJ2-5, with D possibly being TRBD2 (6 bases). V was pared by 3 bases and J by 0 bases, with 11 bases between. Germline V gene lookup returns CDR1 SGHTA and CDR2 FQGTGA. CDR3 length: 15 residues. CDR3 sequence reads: CASSFRGGNQETQYF. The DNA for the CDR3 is TGTGCCAGCAGCTTCCGGGGAGGCAACCAAGAGACCCAGTACTTC. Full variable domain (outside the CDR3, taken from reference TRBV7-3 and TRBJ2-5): GAGVSQTPSNKVTEKGKYVELRCDPISGHTALYWYRQSLGQGPEFLIYFQGTGAADDSGLPNDRFFAVRPEGSVSTLKIQRTERGDSAVYLCASSFRGGNQETQYFGPGTRLLVL.

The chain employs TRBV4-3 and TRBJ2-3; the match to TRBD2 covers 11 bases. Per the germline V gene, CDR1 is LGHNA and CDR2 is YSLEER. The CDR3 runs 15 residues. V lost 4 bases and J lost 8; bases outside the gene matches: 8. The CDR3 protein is CASSPGLAEQGTQYF. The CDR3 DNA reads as TGCGCCAGCAGCCCGGGACTAGCGGAACAAGGTACGCAGTATTTT.

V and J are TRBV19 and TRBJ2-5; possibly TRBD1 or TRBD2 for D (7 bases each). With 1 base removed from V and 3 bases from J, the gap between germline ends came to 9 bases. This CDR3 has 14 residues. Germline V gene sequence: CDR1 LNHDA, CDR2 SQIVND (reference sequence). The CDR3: CASSIAGGEETQYF. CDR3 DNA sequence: TGTGCCAGTAGTATAGCAGGGGGGGAAGAGACCCAGTACTTC.

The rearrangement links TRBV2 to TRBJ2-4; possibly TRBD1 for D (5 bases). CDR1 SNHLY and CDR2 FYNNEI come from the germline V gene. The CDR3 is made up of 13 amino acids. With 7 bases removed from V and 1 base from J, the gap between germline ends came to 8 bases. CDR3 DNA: TGTGCCAGCACTGCAGGGGCCAAAAACATTCAGTACTTC. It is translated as CASTAGAKNIQYF.

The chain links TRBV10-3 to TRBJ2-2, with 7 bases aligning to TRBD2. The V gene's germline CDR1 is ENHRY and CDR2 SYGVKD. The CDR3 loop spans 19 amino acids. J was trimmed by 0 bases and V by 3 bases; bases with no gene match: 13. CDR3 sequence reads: CAISEAAGLMISNTGELFF. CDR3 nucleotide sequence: TGTGCCATCAGTGAAGCAGCGGGACTAATGATATCGAACACCGGGGAGCTGTTTTTT.

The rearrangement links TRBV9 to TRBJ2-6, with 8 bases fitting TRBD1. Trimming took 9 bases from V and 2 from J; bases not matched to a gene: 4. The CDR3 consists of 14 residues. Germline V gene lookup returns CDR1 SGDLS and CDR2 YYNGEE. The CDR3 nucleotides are TGTGCCACCGCAGGGGGCGCTGGGGCCAACGTCCTGACTTTC. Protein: CATAGGAGANVLTF.

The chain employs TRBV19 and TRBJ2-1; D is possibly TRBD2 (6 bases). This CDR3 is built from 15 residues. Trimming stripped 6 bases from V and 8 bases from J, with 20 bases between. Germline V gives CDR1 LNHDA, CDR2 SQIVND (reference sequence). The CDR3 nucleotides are TGTGCCAGTAGGAGCTTCGGGGCTAGCGAGGATGAGCAGTTCTTC. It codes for CASRSFGASEDEQFF.

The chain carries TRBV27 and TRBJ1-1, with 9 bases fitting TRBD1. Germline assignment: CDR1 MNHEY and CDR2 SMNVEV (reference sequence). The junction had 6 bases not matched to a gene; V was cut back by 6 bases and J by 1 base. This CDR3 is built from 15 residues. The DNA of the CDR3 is TGTGCCAGCAGCCGACCGGGACAGGGGAACACTGAAGCTTTCTTT. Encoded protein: CASSRPGQGNTEAFF.

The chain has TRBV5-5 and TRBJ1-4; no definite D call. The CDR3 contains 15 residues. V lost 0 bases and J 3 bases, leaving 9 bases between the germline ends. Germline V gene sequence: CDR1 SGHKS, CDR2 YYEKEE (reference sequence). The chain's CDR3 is CASSLGPWANEKLFF. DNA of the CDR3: TGTGCCAGCAGCTTGGGCCCCTGGGCTAATGAAAAACTGTTTTTT.

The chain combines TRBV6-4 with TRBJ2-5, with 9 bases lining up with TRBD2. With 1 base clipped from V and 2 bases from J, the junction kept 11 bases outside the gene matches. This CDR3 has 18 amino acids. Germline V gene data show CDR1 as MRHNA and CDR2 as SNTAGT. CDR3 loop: CASSDLASGVSLQETQYF. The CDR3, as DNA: TGTGCCAGCAGTGACTTGGCTAGCGGGGTAAGTCTACAAGAGACCCAGTACTTC.

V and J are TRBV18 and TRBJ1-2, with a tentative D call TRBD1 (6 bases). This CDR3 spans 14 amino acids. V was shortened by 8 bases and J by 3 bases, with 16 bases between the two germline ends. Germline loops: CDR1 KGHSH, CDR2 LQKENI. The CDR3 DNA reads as TGTGCCAGCCAGGTGGGACACGGGGACTATGGCTACACCTTC. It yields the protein CASQVGHGDYGYTF.

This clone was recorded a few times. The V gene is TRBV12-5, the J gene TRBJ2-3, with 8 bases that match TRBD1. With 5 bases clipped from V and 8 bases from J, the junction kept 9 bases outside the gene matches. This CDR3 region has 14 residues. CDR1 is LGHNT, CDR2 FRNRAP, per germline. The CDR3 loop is CASGPGQGAPTQYF. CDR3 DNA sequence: TGTGCTAGTGGTCCCGGACAGGGCGCACCTACGCAGTATTTT.

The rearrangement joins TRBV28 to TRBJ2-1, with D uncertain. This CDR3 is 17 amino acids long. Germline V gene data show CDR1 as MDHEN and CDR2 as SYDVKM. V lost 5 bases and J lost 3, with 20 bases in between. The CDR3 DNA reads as TGTGCCAGCAGTCCCTCCCGGGCCAGCCTGCTCTACAATGAGCAGTTCTTC. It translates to CASSPSRASLLYNEQFF.

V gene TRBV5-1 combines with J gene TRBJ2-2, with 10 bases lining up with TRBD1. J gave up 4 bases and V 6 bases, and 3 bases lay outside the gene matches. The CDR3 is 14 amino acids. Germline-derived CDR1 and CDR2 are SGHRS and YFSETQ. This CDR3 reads CASTRTGGTGELFF. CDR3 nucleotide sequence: TGCGCCAGCACCAGGACAGGGGGCACCGGGGAGCTGTTTTTT.

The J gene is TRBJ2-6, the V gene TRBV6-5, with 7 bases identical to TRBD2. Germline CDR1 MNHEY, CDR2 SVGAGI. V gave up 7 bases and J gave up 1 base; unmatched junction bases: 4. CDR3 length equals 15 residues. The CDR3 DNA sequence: TGTGCCAGCACCCCGGGGGGTTCTGGGGCCAACGTCCTGACTTTC. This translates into CASTPGGSGANVLTF.